What follows describes a single T cell receptor (beta chain). The antigen is unknown. These data come from a study of radiotherapy plus CTLA-4 blockade in lung cancer. Overall study context: An objective response was seen in around 17% of patients, and disease control in 25% to 40%. Study-level findings and limits: Interferon-beta, together with early blood T cell clone dynamics, reportedly best predicted response. Clones derived from tumor TCRs expanded in blood after radiotherapy plus ipilimumab.

Trimming at V came to 6 bases and at J to 10 bases, leaving 3 bases not matched to a gene. In germline, CDR1 is MNHEY, CDR2 SVGAGI. The CDR3 has 11 amino acids. Only in-frame clones appear in the TCRdb table, and some are missing; sequencing was by immunoSEQ multiplex PCR. The sample holds about 45,000 clones, about 70% seen once. The source material was peripheral blood, sampled from a patient treated with radiotherapy plus ipilimumab. The origin of this receptor is a human donor with non-small cell lung cancer who had a partial response to radiotherapy plus ipilimumab. The rearrangement uses TRBV6-5 and TRBJ2-1; TRBD2 matches 7 bases. This CDR3 is CASSGTTEQFF. CDR3 bases: TGTGCCAGCAGCGGGACTACGGAGCAGTTCTTC.